A single TCR beta chain is shown here with its context. This record belongs to a study of monozygotic twins with inflammatory bowel disease. For each CDR3 protein, TCRdb gives one entry from its re-call of the 5' RACE reads, without DNA. Here the sample table reports 110,000 to 150,000 distinct CDR3 sequences. Germline loops: CDR1 SGHTA, CDR2 FQGNSA. CDR3 length: 15 amino acids. Material for sequencing was blood. The sequence came from a human donor with ulcerative colitis or Crohn's disease, or a healthy co-twin of an affected twin (not recorded which). This chain links TRBV7-2 with TRBJ2-2; TCRdb's D call, TRBD1, is unchecked because there is no DNA. The CDR3 sequence: CASSLIGGTTGELFF.